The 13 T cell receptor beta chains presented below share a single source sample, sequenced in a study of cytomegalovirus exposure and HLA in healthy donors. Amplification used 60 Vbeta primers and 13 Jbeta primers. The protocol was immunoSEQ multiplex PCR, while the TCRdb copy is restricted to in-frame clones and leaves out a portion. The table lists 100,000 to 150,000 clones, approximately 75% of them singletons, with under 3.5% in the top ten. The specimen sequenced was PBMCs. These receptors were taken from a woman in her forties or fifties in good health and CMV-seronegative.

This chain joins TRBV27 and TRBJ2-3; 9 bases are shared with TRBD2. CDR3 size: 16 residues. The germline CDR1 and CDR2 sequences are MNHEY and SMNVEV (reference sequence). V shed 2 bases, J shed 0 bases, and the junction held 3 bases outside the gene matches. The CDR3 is CASSLILAGSTDTQYF. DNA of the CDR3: TGTGCCAGCAGTTTAATCCTAGCGGGGAGCACAGATACGCAGTATTTT.

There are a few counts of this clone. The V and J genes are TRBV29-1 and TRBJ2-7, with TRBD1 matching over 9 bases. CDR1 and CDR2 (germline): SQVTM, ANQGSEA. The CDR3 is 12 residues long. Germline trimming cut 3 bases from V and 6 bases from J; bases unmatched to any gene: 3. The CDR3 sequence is CSVETGGFEQYF. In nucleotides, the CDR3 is TGCAGCGTTGAGACAGGGGGGTTCGAGCAGTACTTC.

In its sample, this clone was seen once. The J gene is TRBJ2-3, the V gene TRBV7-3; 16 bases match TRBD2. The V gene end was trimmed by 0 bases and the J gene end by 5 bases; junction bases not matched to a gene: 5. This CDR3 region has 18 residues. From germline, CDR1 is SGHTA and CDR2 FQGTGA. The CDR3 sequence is CASSLTGLAGGFGDTQYF. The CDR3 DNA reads TGTGCCAGCAGCTTAACGGGACTAGCGGGAGGGTTCGGAGATACGCAGTATTTT. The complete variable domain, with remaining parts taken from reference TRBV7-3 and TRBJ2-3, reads GAGVSQTPSNKVTEKGKYVELRCDPISGHTALYWYRQSLGQGPEFLIYFQGTGAADDSGLPNDRFFAVRPEGSVSTLKIQRTERGDSAVYLCASSLTGLAGGFGDTQYFGPGTRLTVL.

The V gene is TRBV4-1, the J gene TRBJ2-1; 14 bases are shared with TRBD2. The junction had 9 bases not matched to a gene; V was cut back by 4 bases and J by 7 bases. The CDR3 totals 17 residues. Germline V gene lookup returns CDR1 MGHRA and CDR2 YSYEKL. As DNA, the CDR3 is TGCGCCAGCAGCCGACACGGGACTAGCGGGAGAGGGAATGAGCAGTTCTTC. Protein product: CASSRHGTSGRGNEQFF.

The CDR3: CSALDWAYTDTQYF. CDR3 coding DNA: TGCAGCGCCCTGGACTGGGCCTACACAGATACGCAGTATTTT. The rearrangement uses TRBV29-1 and TRBJ2-3, with D maybe TRBD2 (5 bases). This CDR3 has 14 amino acids. The germline V gene encodes CDR1 SQVTM and CDR2 ANQGSEA. Deletions cut 7 bases from V and 2 bases from J, with 16 bases between.

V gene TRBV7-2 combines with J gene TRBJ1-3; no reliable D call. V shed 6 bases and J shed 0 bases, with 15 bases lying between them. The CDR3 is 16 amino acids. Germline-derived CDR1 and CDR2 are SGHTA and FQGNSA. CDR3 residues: CASSNGEARSGNTIYF. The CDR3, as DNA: TGTGCCAGCAGTAACGGGGAAGCACGCTCTGGAAACACCATATATTTT.

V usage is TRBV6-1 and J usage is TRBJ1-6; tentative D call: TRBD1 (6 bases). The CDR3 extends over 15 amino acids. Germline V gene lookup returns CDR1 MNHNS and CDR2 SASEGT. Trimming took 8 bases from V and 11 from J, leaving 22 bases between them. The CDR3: CASLDFRGRGTPLHF. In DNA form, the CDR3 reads TGTGCCAGCCTGGACTTCAGGGGCAGGGGAACACCCCTCCACTTT.

The CDR3 DNA reads TGTGCCAGCACCGACTCCAATGAGCAGTTCTTC. This encodes CASTDSNEQFF. The chain uses TRBV27 and TRBJ2-1; D call uncertain. This CDR3 region has 11 residues. Trimming removed 7 bases from V and 6 bases from J, with 7 bases in between. Germline V lookup: CDR1 MNHEY, CDR2 SMNVEV (reference sequence).

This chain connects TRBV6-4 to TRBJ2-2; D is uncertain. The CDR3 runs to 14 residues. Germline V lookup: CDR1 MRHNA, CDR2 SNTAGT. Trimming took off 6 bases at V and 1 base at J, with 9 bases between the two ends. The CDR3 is CASSPVLNTGELFF. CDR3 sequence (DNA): TGTGCCAGCAGCCCCGTCCTGAACACCGGGGAGCTGTTTTTT.

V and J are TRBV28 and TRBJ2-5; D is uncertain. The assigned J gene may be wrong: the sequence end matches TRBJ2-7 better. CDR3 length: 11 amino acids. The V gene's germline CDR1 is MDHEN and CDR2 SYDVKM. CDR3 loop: CASSLPPEQYF. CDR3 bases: TGTGCCAGCAGTTTACCCCCCGAGCAGTACTTC.

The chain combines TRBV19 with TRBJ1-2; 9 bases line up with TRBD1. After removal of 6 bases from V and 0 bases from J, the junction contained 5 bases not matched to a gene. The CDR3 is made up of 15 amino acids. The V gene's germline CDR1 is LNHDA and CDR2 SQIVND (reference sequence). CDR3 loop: CASSRQGGANYGYTF. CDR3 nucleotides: TGTGCCAGTAGCCGACAGGGGGGAGCTAACTATGGCTACACCTTC.

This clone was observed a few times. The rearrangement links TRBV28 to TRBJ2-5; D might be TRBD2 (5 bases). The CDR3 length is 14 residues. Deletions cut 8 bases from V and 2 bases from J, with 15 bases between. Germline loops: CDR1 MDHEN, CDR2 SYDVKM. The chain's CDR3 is CASRPGLAQETQYF. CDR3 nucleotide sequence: TGTGCCAGCCGCCCCGGACTTGCTCAAGAGACCCAGTACTTC. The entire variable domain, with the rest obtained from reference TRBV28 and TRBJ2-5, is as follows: DVKVTQSSRYLVKRTGEKVFLECVQDMDHENMFWYRQDPGLGLRLIYFSYDVKMKEKGDIPEGYSVSREKKERFSLILESASTNQTSMYLCASRPGLAQETQYFGPGTRLLVL.

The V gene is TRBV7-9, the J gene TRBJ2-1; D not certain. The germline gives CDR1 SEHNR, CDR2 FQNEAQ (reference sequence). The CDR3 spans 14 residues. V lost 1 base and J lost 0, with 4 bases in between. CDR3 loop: CASSLESSYNEQFF. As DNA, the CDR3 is TGTGCCAGCAGCTTAGAGAGCTCCTACAATGAGCAGTTCTTC.